A selection of T cell receptor beta chains follows, all from one sample in a study of blood T cell repertoires in COVID-19. The table came from immunoSEQ multiplex PCR; TCRdb's copy has only in-frame clones and leaves some out. The profile shows 180,000 or so clones, 81% of them singletons. The sequencing input was peripheral blood. The receptors were gathered from a middle-aged woman with COVID-19, enrolled during active disease. The conserved cysteine and the conserved F or W are not part of the CDR3 here. Not all rows give a size; the values are once, few, many and, for expanded clones, a class.

V gene	clone size	CDR3 protein
TRBV5-1	NA	ASSLGYGDEQY
TRBV30	NA	AWSVGSSYNEQF
TRBV3-1/TRBV3-2	NA	ASSRQMNTEAF
TRBV12-5	NA	ASGDNIPGSTRNTIY
TRBV6-6	NA	ASSLKGAVSNQPQH
TRBV9	NA	ASRPLTGTDGYT
TRBV28	NA	ASSLGLYEQY
TRBV9	NA	ASRPQNTEAF
TRBV4-1	NA	ASSLPQGSAGELF
TRBV18	NA	ASSPRQGGSPLH
TRBV19	once	ASSILAGAGEQF
TRBV19	NA	ATSTGRLSSTDTQY
TRBV6-1	few	ASSEGTGLDTQY
TRBV7-9	NA	ASSPGLAELYTQY
TRBV19	NA	ASSILPEDTEAF
TRBV7-6	once	ASSLASGQAPNTEAF
TRBV5-1	NA	ASRDGQGMWDTQY
TRBV19	few	ASSIGAVSYNEQF
TRBV11-2	NA	ASSLEVGHLGLF
TRBV20-1	NA	SARAGWVNT
TRBV5-4	few	ASSQRGETQY
TRBV27	NA	ASSETGTVYNEQF
TRBV3-1/TRBV3-2	NA	ASSQEDPFGNSPLH
TRBV27	few	ASSSRGRGQPRNYEQY
TRBV18	NA	ASSLETGLNTEAF
TRBV28	NA	ASSPRGASGSWNEQF
TRBV29-1	NA	SSSWSGDNEQF
TRBV7-8	once	ASSSGLFGSPLH
TRBV5-6	NA	ASRPGQRDTEAF
TRBV20-1	NA	SASGDRGPWLVGELF
TRBV20-1	NA	SASLLAGAYNEQF
TRBV5-8	NA	ASRATGSNTEAF
TRBV9	once	ASSVVTGGKETQY
TRBV11-2	NA	ASSPEIRTSGNTIY
TRBV11-2	NA	ASSLEFSGGGSTQY
TRBV2	NA	ASRTGLGYT
TRBV7-8	NA	ASSLWETSNTGELF
TRBV6-5	NA	ASRSGGDTQY